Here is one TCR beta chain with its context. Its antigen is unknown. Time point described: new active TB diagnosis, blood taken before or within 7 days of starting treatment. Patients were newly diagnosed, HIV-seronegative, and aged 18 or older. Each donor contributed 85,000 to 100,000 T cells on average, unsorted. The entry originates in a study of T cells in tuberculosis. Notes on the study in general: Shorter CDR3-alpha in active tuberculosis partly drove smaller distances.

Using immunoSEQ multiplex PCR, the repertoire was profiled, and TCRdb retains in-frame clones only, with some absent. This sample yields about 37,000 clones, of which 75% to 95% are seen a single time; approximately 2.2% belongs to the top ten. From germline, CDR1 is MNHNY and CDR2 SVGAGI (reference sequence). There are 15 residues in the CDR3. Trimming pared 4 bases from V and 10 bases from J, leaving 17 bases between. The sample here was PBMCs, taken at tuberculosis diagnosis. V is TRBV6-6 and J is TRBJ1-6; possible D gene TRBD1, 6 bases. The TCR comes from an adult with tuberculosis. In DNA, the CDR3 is TGTGCCAGCAGTTCCCTGCCCAGGGGCGGGTCACCCCTCCACTTT. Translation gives CASSSLPRGGSPLHF.